This entry concerns a single TCR beta chain. Its target is unknown. The sample originates from a study of shared clonotypes between healthy human individuals. Study-level points and caveats: Collection of samples was limited to blood; tissue repertoires likely differ.

Germline assignment: CDR1 SGDLS and CDR2 YYNGEE. V lost 5 bases to trimming and J lost 1 base, with 13 bases between them. CDR3 length: 15 residues. Profiling relied on immunoSEQ multiplex PCR, and the TCRdb table lists in-frame clones only, not all of them. Among about 520,000 clones listed, more than 65% were seen once. The receptor was derived from a woman between 35 and 50 years old in good health. Some clones in this sample may be carry-over from other donors' samples. The chain joins TRBV9 to TRBJ2-4, with TRBD2 as a possible D gene (7 bases). What was sequenced was PBMCs. This CDR3 is CASSLGGGAKNIQYF. The CDR3 DNA reads as TGTGCCAGCAGTCTAGGGGGAGGGGCCAAAAACATTCAGTACTTC. Combining the CDR3 with reference TRBV9 and TRBJ2-4 gives the whole variable domain DSGVTQTPKHLITATGQRVTLRCSPRSGDLSVYWYQQSLDQGLQFLIQYYNGEERAKGNILERFSAQQFPDLHSELNLSSLELGDSALYFCASSLGGGAKNIQYFGAGTRLSVL.